This T cell receptor (beta chain) was documented in a study of T cell changes during pregnancy in multiple sclerosis. TCRdb's table, derived via immunoSEQ multiplex PCR, lists solely in-frame clones and lacks some. Counted here are over 45,000 clones, more than 85% occurring once; the ten biggest clones make up about 0.4%. The germline V and J ends were trimmed by 3 bases and 8 bases, with 16 bases remaining between them. Per the germline V gene, CDR1 is LGHNA and CDR2 is YNFKEQ. CDR3 size: 15 residues. The chain employs TRBV4-2 and TRBJ1-4; tentatively, D is TRBD1 (5 bases). The sequence was obtained from a female donor with multiple sclerosis, enrolled in a pregnancy study. Sample: CD4+ T cells from peripheral blood mononuclear cells, taken in the third trimester of pregnancy. CDR3 sequence: CASSQDAQGAEKLFF. DNA of the CDR3: TGTGCCAGCAGCCAGGATGCCCAAGGGGCAGAAAAACTGTTTTTT.